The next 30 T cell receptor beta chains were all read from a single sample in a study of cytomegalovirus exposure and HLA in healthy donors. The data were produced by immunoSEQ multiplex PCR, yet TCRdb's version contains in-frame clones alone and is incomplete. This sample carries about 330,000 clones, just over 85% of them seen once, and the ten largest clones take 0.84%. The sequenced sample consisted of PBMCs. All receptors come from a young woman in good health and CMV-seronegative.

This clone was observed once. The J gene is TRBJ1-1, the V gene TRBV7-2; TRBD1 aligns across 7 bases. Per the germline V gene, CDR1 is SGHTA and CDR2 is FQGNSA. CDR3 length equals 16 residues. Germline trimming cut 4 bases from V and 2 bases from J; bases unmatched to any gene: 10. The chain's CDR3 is CASSSAIGQANTEAFF. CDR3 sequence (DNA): TGTGCCAGCAGCTCTGCCATAGGACAGGCAAACACTGAAGCTTTCTTT.

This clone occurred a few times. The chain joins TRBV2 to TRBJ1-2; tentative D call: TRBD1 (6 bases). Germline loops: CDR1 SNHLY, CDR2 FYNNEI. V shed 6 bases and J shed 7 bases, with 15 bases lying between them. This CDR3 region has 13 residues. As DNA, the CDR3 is TGTGCCAGCAGCGTCGACCAAGGGGGTGGCTACACCTTC. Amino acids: CASSVDQGGGYTF. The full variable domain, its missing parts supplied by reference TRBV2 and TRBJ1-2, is EPEVTQTPSHQVTQMGQEVILRCVPISNHLYFYWYRQILGQKVEFLVSFYNNEISEKSEIFDDQFSVERPDGSNFTLKIRSTKLEDSAMYFCASSVDQGGGYTFGSGTRLTVV.

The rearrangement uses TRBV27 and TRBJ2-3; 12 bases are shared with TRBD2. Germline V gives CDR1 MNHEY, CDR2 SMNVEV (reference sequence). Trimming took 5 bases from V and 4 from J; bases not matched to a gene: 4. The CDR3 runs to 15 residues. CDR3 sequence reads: CASSPSGRAADTQYF. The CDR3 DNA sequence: TGTGCCAGCAGTCCTAGCGGGAGGGCAGCAGATACGCAGTATTTT.

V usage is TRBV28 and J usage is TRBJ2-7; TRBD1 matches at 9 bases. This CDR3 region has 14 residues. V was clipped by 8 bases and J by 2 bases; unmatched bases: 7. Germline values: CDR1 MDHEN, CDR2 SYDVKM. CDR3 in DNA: TGTGCCAGCTACGACGGGACAGGGCCCTACGAGCAGTACTTC. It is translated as CASYDGTGPYEQYF.

The CDR3 region has the DNA TGTGCCAGCAGCTTGGGGGCAGGGTTGACAGATACGCAGTATTTT. This sequence encodes CASSLGAGLTDTQYF. The gene calls are TRBV7-9 and TRBJ2-3; a possible D gene is TRBD1 (6 bases). Trimming pared 3 bases from V and 3 bases from J, leaving 13 bases between. The CDR3 is 15 residues long. CDR1 and CDR2 from the germline V gene are SEHNR and FQNEAQ (reference sequence).

The CDR3 reads CASSLGQGPSYEQYF. As DNA, the CDR3 is TGTGCCAGCAGCTTAGGACAGGGCCCATCCTACGAGCAGTACTTC. The V gene is TRBV7-2, the J gene TRBJ2-7; 7 nucleotides align to TRBD1. The CDR3 consists of 15 residues. The V and J ends lost 1 base and 1 base, in that order; junction bases with no gene match: 4. Per germline, CDR1 SGHTA and CDR2 FQGNSA.

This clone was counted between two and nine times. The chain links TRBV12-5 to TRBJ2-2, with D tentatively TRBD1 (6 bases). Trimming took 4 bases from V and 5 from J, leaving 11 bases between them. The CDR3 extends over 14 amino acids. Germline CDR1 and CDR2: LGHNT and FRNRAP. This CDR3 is CASGWAGVTGELFF. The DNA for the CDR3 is TGTGCTAGTGGTTGGGCAGGGGTTACCGGGGAGCTGTTTTTT.

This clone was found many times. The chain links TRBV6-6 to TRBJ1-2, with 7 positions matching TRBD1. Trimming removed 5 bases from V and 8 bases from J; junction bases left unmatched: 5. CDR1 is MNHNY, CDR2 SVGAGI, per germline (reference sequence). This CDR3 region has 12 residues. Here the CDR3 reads CASSGGTEGYTF. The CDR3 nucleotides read TGTGCCAGCAGTGGGGGGACAGAAGGCTACACCTTC.

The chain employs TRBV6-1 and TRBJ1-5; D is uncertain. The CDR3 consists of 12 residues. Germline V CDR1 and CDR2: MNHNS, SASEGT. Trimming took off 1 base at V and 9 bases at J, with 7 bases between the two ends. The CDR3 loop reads CASSEGPRPQHF. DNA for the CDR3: TGTGCCAGCAGTGAAGGCCCCAGGCCCCAGCATTTT.

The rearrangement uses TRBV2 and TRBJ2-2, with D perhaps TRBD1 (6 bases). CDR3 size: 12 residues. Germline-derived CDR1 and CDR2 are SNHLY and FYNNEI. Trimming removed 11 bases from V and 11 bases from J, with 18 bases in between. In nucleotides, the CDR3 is TGTGCCGCCAGGGACACCCCCGTAGAGCTGTTTTTT. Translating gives CAARDTPVELFF.

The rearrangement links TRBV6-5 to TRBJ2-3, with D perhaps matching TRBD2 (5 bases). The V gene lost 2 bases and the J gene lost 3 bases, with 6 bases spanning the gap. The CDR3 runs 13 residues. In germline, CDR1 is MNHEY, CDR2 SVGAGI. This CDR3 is CASSYPGTDTQYF. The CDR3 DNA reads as TGTGCCAGCAGTTACCCGGGAACAGATACGCAGTATTTT.

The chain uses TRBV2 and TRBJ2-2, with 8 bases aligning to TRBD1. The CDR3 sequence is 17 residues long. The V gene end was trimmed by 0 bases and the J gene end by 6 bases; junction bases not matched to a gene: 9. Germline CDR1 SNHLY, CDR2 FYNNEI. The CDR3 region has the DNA TGTGCCAGCAGTGAAGCAGCAGCAGTACAGGGGGCCGGGGAGCTGTTTTTT. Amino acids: CASSEAAAVQGAGELFF.

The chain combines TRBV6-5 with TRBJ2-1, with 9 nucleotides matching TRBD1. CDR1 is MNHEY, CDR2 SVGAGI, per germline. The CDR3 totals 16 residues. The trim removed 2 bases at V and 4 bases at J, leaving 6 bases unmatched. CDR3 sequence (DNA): TGTGCCAGCAGTTACATAGGACAGGGGACGTACAATGAGCAGTTCTTC. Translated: CASSYIGQGTYNEQFF.

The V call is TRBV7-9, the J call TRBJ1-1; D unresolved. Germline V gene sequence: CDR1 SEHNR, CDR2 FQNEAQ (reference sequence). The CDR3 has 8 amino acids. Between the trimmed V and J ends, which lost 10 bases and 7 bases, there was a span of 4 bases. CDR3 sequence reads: CATFEAFF. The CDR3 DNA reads TGTGCCACCTTTGAAGCTTTCTTT.

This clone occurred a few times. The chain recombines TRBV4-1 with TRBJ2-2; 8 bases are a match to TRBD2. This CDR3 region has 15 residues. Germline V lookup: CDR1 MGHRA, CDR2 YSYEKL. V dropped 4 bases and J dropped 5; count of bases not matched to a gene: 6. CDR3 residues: CASSPGGRKTGELFF. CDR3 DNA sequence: TGCGCCAGCAGCCCTGGCGGGAGGAAAACCGGGGAGCTGTTTTTT.

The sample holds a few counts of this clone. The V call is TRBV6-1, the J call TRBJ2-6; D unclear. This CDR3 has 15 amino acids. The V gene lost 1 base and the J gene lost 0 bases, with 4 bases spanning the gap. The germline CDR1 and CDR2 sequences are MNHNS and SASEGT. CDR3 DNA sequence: TGTGCCAGCAGTGAAGACAACTCTGGGGCCAACGTCCTGACTTTC. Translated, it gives CASSEDNSGANVLTF.

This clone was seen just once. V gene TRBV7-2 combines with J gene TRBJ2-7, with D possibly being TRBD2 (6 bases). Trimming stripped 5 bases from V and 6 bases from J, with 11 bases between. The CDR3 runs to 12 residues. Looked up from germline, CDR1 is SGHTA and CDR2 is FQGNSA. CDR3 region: CASSLLAAEQYF. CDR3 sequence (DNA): TGTGCCAGCAGCCTCTTAGCGGCCGAGCAGTACTTC.

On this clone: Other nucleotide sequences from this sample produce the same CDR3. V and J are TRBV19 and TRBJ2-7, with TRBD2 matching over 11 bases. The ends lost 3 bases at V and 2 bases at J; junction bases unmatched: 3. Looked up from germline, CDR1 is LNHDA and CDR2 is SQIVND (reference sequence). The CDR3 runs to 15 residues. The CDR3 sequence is CASSIIAGGPYEQYF. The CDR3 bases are TGTGCCAGTAGTATCATAGCGGGAGGGCCCTACGAGCAGTACTTC. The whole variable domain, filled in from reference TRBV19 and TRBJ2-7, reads DGGITQSPKYLFRKEGQNVTLSCEQNLNHDAMYWYRQDPGQGLRLIYYSQIVNDFQKGDIAEGYSVSREKKESFPLTVTSAQKNPTAFYLCASSIIAGGPYEQYFGPGTRLTVT.

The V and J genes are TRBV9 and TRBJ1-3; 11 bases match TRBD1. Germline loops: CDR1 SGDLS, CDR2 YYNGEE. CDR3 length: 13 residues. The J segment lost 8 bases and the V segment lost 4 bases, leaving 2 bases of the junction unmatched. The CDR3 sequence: CASSLGQGDTIYF. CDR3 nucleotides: TGTGCCAGCAGCCTGGGACAGGGGGACACCATATATTTT.

CDR3 protein: CASSQAHSGTVGEQYF. For the CDR3, the DNA is TGTGCCAGCAGCCAAGCGCATAGCGGGACCGTGGGGGAGCAGTACTTC. The chain couples TRBV4-2 to TRBJ2-7; 8 positions agree with TRBD2. The CDR3 contains 16 residues. Germline lookup yields CDR1 LGHNA and CDR2 YNFKEQ. V dropped 1 base and J dropped 7; count of bases not matched to a gene: 12.

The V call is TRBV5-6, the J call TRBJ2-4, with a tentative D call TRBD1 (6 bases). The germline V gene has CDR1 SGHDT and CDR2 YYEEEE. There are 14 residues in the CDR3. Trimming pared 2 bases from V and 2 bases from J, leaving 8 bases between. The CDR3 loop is CASSFQGSKNIQYF. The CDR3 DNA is TGTGCCAGCAGCTTTCAGGGGTCCAAAAACATTCAGTACTTC.

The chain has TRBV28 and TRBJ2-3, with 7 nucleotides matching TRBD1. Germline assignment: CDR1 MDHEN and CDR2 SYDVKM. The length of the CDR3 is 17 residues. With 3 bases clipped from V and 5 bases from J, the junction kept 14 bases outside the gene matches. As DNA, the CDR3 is TGTGCCAGCAGTTTGGAGTCATCGGGACAGCGCGAAGATACGCAGTATTTT. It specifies CASSLESSGQREDTQYF.

The CDR3: CASSTEGDTGTNTEAFF. The CDR3 DNA reads TGTGCCAGCAGCACCGAGGGGGACACGGGGACAAACACTGAAGCTTTCTTT. This sequence joins TRBV9 and TRBJ1-1, with D maybe TRBD1 (6 bases). CDR3 length equals 17 residues. CDR1 is SGDLS, CDR2 YYNGEE, per germline. The germline V and J ends were trimmed by 4 bases and 2 bases, with 21 bases remaining between them. Full variable domain (remainder filled in from reference TRBV9 and TRBJ1-1): DSGVTQTPKHLITATGQRVTLRCSPRSGDLSVYWYQQSLDQGLQFLIQYYNGEERAKGNILERFSAQQFPDLHSELNLSSLELGDSALYFCASSTEGDTGTNTEAFFGQGTRLTVV.

CDR3 DNA sequence: TGTGCCAGCAGCACTTTTCCAGCGGGATCTAGCACAGATACGCAGTATTTT. As protein: CASSTFPAGSSTDTQYF. V gene TRBV28 combines with J gene TRBJ2-3; 7 nucleotides line up with TRBD2. Trimming took 6 bases from V and 0 from J; bases not matched to a gene: 12. CDR3 length: 17 amino acids. In germline, CDR1 is MDHEN, CDR2 SYDVKM.

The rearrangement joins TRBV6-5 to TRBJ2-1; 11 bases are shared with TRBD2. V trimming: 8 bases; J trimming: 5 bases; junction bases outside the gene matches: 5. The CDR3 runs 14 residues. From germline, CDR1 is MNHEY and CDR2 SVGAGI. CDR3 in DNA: TGTGCCAGCTACCGACTAGCGGGGAACAATGAGCAGTTCTTC. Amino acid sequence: CASYRLAGNNEQFF.

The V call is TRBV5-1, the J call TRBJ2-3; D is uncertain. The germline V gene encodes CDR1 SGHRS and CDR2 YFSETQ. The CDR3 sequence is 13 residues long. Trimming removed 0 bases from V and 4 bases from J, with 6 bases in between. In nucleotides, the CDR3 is TGCGCCAGCAGCTTGGGGGCGTCAGATACGCAGTATTTT. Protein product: CASSLGASDTQYF.

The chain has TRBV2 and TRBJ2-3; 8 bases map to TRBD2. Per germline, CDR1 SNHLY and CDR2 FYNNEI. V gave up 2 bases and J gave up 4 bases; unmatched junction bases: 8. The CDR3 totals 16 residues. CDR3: CASSETGAGGADTQYF. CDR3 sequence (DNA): TGTGCCAGCAGTGAAACGGGGGCGGGAGGAGCAGATACGCAGTATTTT.

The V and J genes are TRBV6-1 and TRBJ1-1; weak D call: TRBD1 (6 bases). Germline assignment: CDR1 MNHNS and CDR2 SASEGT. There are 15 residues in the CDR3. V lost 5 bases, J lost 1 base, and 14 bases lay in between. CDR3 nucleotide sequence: TGTGCCAGCAGTCTTTTTACAGGGCCGAACACTGAAGCTTTCTTT. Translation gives CASSLFTGPNTEAFF.

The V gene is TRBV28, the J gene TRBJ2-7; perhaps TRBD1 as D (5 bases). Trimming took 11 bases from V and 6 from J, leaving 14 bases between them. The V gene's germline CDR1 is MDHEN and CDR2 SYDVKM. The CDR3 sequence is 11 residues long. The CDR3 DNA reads TGTGCCGCGAAGGGGATGGTCGAGCAGTACTTC. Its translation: CAAKGMVEQYF. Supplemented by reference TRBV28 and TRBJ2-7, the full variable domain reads DVKVTQSSRYLVKRTGEKVFLECVQDMDHENMFWYRQDPGLGLRLIYFSYDVKMKEKGDIPEGYSVSREKKERFSLILESASTNQTSMYLCAAKGMVEQYFGPGTRLTVT.

Here the CDR3 reads CASVSSGSSYEQYF. The CDR3 coding sequence is TGTGCCAGCGTTTCTAGCGGGAGTTCCTACGAGCAGTACTTC. The V gene is TRBV6-6, the J gene TRBJ2-7, with TRBD2 matching 10 bases. V gave up 8 bases and J gave up 1 base; unmatched junction bases: 5. The CDR3 totals 14 residues. The V gene's germline CDR1 is MNHNY and CDR2 SVGAGI (reference sequence).